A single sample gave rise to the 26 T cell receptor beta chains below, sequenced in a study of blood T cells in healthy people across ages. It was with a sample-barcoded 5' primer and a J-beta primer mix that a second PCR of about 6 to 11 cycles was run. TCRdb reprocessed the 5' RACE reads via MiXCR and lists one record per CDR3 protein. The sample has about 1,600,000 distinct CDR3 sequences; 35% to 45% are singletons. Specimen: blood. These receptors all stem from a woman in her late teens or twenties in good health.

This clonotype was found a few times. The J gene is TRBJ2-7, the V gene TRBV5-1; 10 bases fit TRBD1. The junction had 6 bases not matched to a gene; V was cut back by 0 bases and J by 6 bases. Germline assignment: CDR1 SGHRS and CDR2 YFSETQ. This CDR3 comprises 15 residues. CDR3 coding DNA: TGCGCCAGCAGCTTGGCTGGGACAGGGGCATCCGAGCAGTACTTC. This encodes CASSLAGTGASEQYF.

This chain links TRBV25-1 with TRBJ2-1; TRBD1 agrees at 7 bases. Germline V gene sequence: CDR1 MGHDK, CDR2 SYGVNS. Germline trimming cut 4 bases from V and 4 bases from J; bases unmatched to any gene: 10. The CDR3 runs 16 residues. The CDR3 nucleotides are TGTGCCAGCAGTGGCCTCGGGGACAGAACATACAATGAGCAGTTCTTC. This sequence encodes CASSGLGDRTYNEQFF. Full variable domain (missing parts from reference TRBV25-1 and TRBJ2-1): EADIYQTPRYLVIGTGKKITLECSQTMGHDKMYWYQQDPGMELHLIHYSYGVNSTEKGDLSSESTVSRIRTEHFPLTLESARPSHTSQYLCASSGLGDRTYNEQFFGPGTRLTVL.

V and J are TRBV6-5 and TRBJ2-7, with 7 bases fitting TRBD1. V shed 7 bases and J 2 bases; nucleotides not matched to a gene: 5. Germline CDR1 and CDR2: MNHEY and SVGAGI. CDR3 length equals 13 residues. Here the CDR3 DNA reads TGTGCCAGCACGCAGGGGGTTACCTACGAGCAGTACTTC. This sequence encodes CASTQGVTYEQYF.

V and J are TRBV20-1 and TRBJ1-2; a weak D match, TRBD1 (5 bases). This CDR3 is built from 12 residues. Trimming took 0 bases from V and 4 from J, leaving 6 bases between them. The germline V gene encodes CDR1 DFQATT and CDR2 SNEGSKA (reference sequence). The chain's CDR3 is CSAREQVYGYTF. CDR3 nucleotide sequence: TGCAGTGCTAGAGAACAGGTCTATGGCTACACCTTC.

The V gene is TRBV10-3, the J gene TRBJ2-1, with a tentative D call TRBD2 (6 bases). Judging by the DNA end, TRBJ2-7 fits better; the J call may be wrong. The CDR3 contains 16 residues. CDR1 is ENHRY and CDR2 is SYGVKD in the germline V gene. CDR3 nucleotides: TGTGCCATCCAGCCTAGCGCCCTAAGCTCCTACAATGAGCAGTACTTC. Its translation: CAIQPSALSSYNEQYF.

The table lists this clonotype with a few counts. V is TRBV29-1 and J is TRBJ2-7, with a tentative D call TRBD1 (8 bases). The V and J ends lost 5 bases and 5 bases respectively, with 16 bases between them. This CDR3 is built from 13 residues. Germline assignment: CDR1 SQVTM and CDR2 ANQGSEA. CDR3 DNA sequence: TGCAGCGTTCTAAGGACAGGGACTAACGAGCAGTACTTC. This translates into CSVLRTGTNEQYF.

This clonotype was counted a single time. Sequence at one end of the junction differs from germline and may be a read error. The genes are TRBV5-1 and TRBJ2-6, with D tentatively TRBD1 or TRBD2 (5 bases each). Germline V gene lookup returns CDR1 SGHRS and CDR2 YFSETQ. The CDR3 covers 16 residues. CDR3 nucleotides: TGCGCCAGCCGACTACATCAGGGAACTGGGGTCAACGTCCTGACTTTC. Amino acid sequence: CASRLHQGTGVNVLTF.

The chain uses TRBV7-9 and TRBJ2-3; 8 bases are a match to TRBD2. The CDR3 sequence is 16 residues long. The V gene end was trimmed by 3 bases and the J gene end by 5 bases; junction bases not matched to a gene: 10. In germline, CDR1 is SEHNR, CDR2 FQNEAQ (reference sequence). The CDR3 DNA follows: TGTGCCAGCAGCTTTTATTCGGGGGGGTCGGGAGATACGCAGTATTTT. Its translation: CASSFYSGGSGDTQYF.

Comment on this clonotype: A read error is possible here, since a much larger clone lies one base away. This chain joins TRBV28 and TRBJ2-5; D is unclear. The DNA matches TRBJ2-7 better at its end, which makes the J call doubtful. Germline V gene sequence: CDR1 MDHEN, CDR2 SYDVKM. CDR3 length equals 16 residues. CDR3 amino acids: CASSFYPGLLNYEQYF. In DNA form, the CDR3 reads TGTGCCAGCAGTTTTTACCCAGGCCTGTTAAACTACGAGCAGTACTTC.

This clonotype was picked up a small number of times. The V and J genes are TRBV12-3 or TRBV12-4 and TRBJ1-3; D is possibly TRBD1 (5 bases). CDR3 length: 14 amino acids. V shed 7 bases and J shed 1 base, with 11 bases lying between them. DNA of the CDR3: TGTGCCAGCACCCCCTCAGGGTCTGGAAACACCATATATTTT. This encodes CASTPSGSGNTIYF.

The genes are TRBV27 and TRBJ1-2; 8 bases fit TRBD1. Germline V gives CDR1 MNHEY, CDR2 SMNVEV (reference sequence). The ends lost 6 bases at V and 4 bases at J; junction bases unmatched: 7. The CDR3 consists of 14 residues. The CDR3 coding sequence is TGTGCCAGCAGCCACCGACAGGGGAGCTATGGCTACACCTTC. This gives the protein CASSHRQGSYGYTF.

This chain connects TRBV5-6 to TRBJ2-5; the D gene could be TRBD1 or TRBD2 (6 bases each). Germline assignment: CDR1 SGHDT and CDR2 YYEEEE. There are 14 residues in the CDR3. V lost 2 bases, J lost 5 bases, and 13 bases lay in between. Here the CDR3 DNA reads TGTGCCAGCAGCTTTCGTCGGGGGCCTGAGACCCAGTACTTC. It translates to CASSFRRGPETQYF.

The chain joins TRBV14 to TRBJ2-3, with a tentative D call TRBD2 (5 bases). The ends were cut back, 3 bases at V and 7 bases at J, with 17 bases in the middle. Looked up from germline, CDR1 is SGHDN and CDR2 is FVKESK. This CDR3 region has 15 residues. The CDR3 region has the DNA TGTGCCAGCAGCCATCGGACTTCGGTGGGATATACGCAGTATTTT. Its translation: CASSHRTSVGYTQYF.

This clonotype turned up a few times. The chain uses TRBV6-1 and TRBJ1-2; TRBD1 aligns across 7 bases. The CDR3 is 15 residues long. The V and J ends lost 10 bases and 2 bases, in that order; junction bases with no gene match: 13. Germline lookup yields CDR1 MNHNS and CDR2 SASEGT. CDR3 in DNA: TGTGCCACCCTCCGCTCGACAGGGCCCAACTATGGCTACACCTTC. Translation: CATLRSTGPNYGYTF.

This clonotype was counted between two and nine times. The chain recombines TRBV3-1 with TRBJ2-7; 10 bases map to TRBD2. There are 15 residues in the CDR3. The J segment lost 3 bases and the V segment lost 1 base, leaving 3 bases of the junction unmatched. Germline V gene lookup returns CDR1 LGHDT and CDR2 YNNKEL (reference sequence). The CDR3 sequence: CASSQASGSNYEQYF. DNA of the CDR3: TGTGCCAGCAGCCAAGCTAGCGGGAGTAACTACGAGCAGTACTTC.

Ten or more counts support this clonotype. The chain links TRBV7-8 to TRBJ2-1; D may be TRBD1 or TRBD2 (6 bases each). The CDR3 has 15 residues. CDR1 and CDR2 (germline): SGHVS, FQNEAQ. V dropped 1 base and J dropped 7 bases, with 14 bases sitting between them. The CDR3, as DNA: TGTGCCAGCAGCTTAGTACGGGGGCCAAGGAATGAGCAGTTCTTC. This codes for CASSLVRGPRNEQFF.

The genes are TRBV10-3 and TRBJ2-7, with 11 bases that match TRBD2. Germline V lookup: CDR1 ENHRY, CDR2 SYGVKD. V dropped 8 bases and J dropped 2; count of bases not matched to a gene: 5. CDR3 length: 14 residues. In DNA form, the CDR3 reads TGTGCCATCCGATTAGCGGGAGGGCCCTACGAGCAGTACTTC. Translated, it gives CAIRLAGGPYEQYF.

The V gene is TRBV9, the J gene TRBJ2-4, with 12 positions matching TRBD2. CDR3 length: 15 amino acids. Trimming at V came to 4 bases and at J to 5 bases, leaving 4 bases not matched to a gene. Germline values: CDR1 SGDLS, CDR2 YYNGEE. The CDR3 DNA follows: TGTGCCAGCAGCCCCCGACTAGCGGGGGAAAACATTCAGTACTTC. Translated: CASSPRLAGENIQYF.

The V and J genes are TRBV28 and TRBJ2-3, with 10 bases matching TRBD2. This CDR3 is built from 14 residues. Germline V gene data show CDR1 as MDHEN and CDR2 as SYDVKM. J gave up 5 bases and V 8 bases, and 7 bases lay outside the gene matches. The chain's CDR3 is CASLLAGEEDTQYF. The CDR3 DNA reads TGTGCCAGCTTGCTAGCGGGAGAGGAAGATACGCAGTATTTT.

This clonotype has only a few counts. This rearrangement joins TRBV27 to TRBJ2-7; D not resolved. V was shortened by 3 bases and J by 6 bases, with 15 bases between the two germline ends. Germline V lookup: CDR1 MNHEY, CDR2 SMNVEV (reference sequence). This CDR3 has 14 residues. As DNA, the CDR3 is TGTGCCAGCAGTTTGTCTTCATCCGCGGCCGAGCAGTACTTC. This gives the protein CASSLSSSAAEQYF.

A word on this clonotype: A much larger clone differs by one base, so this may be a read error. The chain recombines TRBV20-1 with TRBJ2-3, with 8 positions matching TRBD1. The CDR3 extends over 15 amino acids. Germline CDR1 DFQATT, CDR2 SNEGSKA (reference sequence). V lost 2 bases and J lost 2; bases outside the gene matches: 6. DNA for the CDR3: TGCAGTGCTAGATTGGGGACAGGAACCACAGATACGCAGTATTTT. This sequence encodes CSARLGTGTTDTQYF.

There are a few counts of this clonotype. CDR3 in amino acids: CATCIGGTPYNEQFF. In nucleotides, the CDR3 is TGTGCCACCTGCATCGGGGGTACCCCCTACAATGAGCAGTTCTTC. The chain uses TRBV6-6 and TRBJ2-1, with D perhaps TRBD2 (6 bases). Per germline, CDR1 MNHNY and CDR2 SVGAGI (reference sequence). Trimming removed 10 bases at V and 2 bases at J, with 18 bases between. The CDR3 length is 15 residues.

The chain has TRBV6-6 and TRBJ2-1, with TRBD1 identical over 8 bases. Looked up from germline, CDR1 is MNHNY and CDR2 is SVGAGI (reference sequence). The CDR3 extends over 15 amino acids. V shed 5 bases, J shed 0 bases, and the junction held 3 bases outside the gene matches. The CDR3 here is CASSTDRVSYNEQFF. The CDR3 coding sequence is TGTGCCAGCAGTACGGACAGGGTCTCCTACAATGAGCAGTTCTTC.

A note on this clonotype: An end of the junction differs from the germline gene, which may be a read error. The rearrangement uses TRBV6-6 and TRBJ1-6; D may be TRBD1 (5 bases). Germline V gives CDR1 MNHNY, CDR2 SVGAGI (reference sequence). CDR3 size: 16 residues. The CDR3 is CASSYLLGTGNSPPHF. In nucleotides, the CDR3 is TGTGCCAGCAGTTACCTGCTTGGGACGGGTAATTCACCCCCCCACTTT.

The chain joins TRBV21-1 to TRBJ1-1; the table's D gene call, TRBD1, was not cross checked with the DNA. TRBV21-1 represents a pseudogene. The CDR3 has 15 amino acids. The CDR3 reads CASSTIEGQRTEAFF. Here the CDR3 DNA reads TGTGCCAGCAGCACGATCGAGGGACAGAGAACTGAAGCTTTCTTT.

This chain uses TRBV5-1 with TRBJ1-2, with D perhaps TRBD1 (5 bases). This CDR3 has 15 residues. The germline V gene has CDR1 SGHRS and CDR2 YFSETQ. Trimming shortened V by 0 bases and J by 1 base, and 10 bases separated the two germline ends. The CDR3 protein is CASSLAGDSNYGYTF. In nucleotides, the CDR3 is TGCGCCAGCAGCTTGGCCGGTGACAGTAACTATGGCTACACCTTC.